This is a list of T cell receptor beta chains from one sample in a study of CD8 T cells in Susac syndrome. TCRdb processed the immunoSEQ multiplex PCR reads anew with MiXCR; each CDR3 protein has one entry. The sample has a few hundred thousand distinct CDR3 sequences, approximately 95% seen once. The sample taken for sequencing was CD4+ T cells from PBMCs. Receptors were obtained from a human donor with multiple sclerosis. CDR3s include the opening cysteine and the closing phenylalanine or tryptophan. Each record gives: clone size, D gene, V gene, J gene, CDR3 DNA, CDR3 protein. A D gene is named only where the DNA matches it firmly. Clone size appears in some rows only: once, few, many, or a class for an expanded clone.

clone_size: .
d_call: TRBD1
v_call: TRBV29-1
j_call: TRBJ1-1
cdr3_nt: TGCAGCGCCGTGACAGGGGCCGGCACTGAAGCTTTCTTT
cdr3_aa: CSAVTGAGTEAFF

clone_size: .
d_call: .
v_call: TRBV20-1
j_call: TRBJ1-1
cdr3_nt: TGCAGTGTGGATGGGGTCCAAGCTTTCTTT
cdr3_aa: CSVDGVQAFF

clone_size: .
d_call: .
v_call: TRBV7-2
j_call: TRBJ2-7
cdr3_nt: TGTGCCAGCAGCTTAGCGGGGGCCCCCTACGAGCAGTACTTC
cdr3_aa: CASSLAGAPYEQYF

clone_size: .
d_call: .
v_call: TRBV15
j_call: TRBJ1-6
cdr3_nt: TGTGCCACCAGCTCGCTCCGGGGCGATAATTCACCCCTCCACTTT
cdr3_aa: CATSSLRGDNSPLHF

clone_size: .
d_call: .
v_call: TRBV30
j_call: TRBJ1-2
cdr3_nt: TGTGCCTGGAGTGCTGGCCCACATGGCTACACCTTC
cdr3_aa: CAWSAGPHGYTF

clone_size: few
d_call: TRBD1
v_call: TRBV30
j_call: TRBJ1-6
cdr3_nt: TGTGCCTGGAGTGTACGGACAGGGGATTCACCCCTCCACTTT
cdr3_aa: CAWSVRTGDSPLHF

clone_size: .
d_call: .
v_call: TRBV6-1
j_call: TRBJ2-2
cdr3_nt: TGTGCCAGCAGTGAGACAGCGAACACCGGGGAGCTGTTTTTT
cdr3_aa: CASSETANTGELFF

clone_size: .
d_call: .
v_call: TRBV29-1
j_call: TRBJ1-1
cdr3_nt: TGCAGCGCCCGAGATGGGGACACTGAAGCTTTCTTT
cdr3_aa: CSARDGDTEAFF

clone_size: .
d_call: TRBD1
v_call: TRBV30
j_call: TRBJ2-1
cdr3_nt: TGTGCCTGGGCCCCAGGGGGCCATGAGCAGTTCTTC
cdr3_aa: CAWAPGGHEQFF

clone_size: .
d_call: .
v_call: TRBV9
j_call: TRBJ2-1
cdr3_nt: TGTGCCAGCAGCCCGTTAGGGGGGGGGCCTGGGTCTGAGCAGTTCTTC
cdr3_aa: CASSPLGGGPGSEQFF

clone_size: .
d_call: .
v_call: TRBV18
j_call: TRBJ2-5
cdr3_nt: TGTGCCAGCTCCCCCCGGGCTTTCCAAGAGACCCAGTACTTC
cdr3_aa: CASSPRAFQETQYF

clone_size: .
d_call: .
v_call: TRBV9
j_call: TRBJ2-3
cdr3_nt: TGTGCCAGCAGCGTAGTAGCGGCTAGCACAGATACGCAGTATTTT
cdr3_aa: CASSVVAASTDTQYF

clone_size: .
d_call: .
v_call: TRBV7-2
j_call: TRBJ2-1
cdr3_nt: TGTGCCAGCAGCTTAGGTGTGCCCTCCTACAATGAGCAGTTCTTC
cdr3_aa: CASSLGVPSYNEQFF

clone_size: once
d_call: TRBD1
v_call: TRBV5-4
j_call: TRBJ2-2
cdr3_nt: TGTGCCAGCAGTCGGGACAGGGCGGCCGGGGAGCTGTTTTTT
cdr3_aa: CASSRDRAAGELFF

clone_size: .
d_call: .
v_call: TRBV12-3/TRBV12-4
j_call: TRBJ2-1
cdr3_nt: TGTGCCAGCAGTTTAATAGGTCCGCCATCCTACAATGAGCAGTTCTTC
cdr3_aa: CASSLIGPPSYNEQFF

clone_size: once
d_call: .
v_call: TRBV5-4
j_call: TRBJ1-2
cdr3_nt: TGTGCCAGCAGCTTGCTCCTTTCTAACTATGGCTACACCTTC
cdr3_aa: CASSLLLSNYGYTF

clone_size: .
d_call: .
v_call: TRBV9
j_call: TRBJ2-2
cdr3_nt: TGTGCCAGCAGCGCCCGCAGAGGGGGTTTGGGGGAGCTGTTTTTT
cdr3_aa: CASSARRGGLGELFF

clone_size: .
d_call: .
v_call: TRBV23-1
j_call: TRBJ1-1
cdr3_nt: TGCGCCAGACAACATCTACAGGGAACTGAAGCTTTCTTT
cdr3_aa: CARQHLQGTEAFF

clone_size: .
d_call: .
v_call: TRBV29-1
j_call: TRBJ2-1
cdr3_nt: TGCAGCGTTGTTATGGACATACCCTACAATGAGCAGTTCTTC
cdr3_aa: CSVVMDIPYNEQFF

clone_size: .
d_call: .
v_call: TRBV14
j_call: TRBJ2-1
cdr3_nt: TGTGCCAGCAGCCAAGGAGGGGGGCGCAATGAGCAGTTCTTC
cdr3_aa: CASSQGGGRNEQFF

clone_size: few
d_call: .
v_call: TRBV27
j_call: TRBJ1-2
cdr3_nt: TGTGCCAGCAGTTTATCGGGCTATGGCTACACCTTC
cdr3_aa: CASSLSGYGYTF

clone_size: .
d_call: TRBD1
v_call: TRBV27
j_call: TRBJ2-2
cdr3_nt: TGTGCCAGCAGACTCCCCTCGGGACAGCCGGGGACCGGGGAGCTGTTTTTT
cdr3_aa: CASRLPSGQPGTGELFF

clone_size: .
d_call: TRBD1
v_call: TRBV29-1
j_call: TRBJ2-5
cdr3_nt: TGCAGCGTGGAGGGGAGCCGGACAGGGATTAAAGAGACCCAGTACTTC
cdr3_aa: CSVEGSRTGIKETQYF

clone_size: .
d_call: TRBD2
v_call: TRBV7-9
j_call: TRBJ2-7
cdr3_nt: TGTGCCAGCGGGAGGGACTCGGAGCAGTACTTC
cdr3_aa: CASGRDSEQYF

clone_size: .
d_call: .
v_call: TRBV3-1
j_call: TRBJ2-1
cdr3_nt: TGTGCCAGCAGCCCCACCTCTCCAACGTGGGGGAATGAGCAGTTCTTC
cdr3_aa: CASSPTSPTWGNEQFF

clone_size: .
d_call: .
v_call: TRBV20-1
j_call: TRBJ2-5
cdr3_nt: TGCAGTGCGGAGACGGGGGAGACCCAGTACTTC
cdr3_aa: CSAETGETQYF

clone_size: .
d_call: .
v_call: TRBV7-2
j_call: TRBJ2-4
cdr3_nt: TGTGCCAGCAGCTTACCTGGACTGGTCATTCAGTACTTC
cdr3_aa: CASSLPGLVIQYF

clone_size: once
d_call: .
v_call: TRBV20-1
j_call: TRBJ2-1
cdr3_nt: TGCAGTGCCAGAGAGGGCTACAATGAGCAGTTCTTC
cdr3_aa: CSAREGYNEQFF

clone_size: .
d_call: .
v_call: TRBV10-1
j_call: TRBJ1-6
cdr3_nt: TGCGCCAGCAGTCCACGGGGACACGGGAATTCACCCCTCCACTTT
cdr3_aa: CASSPRGHGNSPLHF

clone_size: few
d_call: .
v_call: TRBV2
j_call: TRBJ2-3
cdr3_nt: TGTGCCAGCAGTGGTCTAGCAGCAGATACGCAGTATTTT
cdr3_aa: CASSGLAADTQYF

clone_size: .
d_call: .
v_call: TRBV14
j_call: TRBJ2-1
cdr3_nt: TGTGCCAGCAGCCAGGAACTCGACACGAATGAGCAGTTCTTC
cdr3_aa: CASSQELDTNEQFF

clone_size: .
d_call: TRBD2
v_call: TRBV18
j_call: TRBJ2-1
cdr3_nt: TGTGCCAGCTCACCAAGGGGAGGGAGCTCCTACAATGAGCAGTTCTTC
cdr3_aa: CASSPRGGSSYNEQFF

clone_size: .
d_call: TRBD1
v_call: TRBV6-1
j_call: TRBJ1-6
cdr3_nt: TGTGCCAGCACCGAAAGGGGGCTGGCTTCACCCCTCCACTTT
cdr3_aa: CASTERGLASPLHF

clone_size: .
d_call: TRBD1
v_call: TRBV14
j_call: TRBJ1-2
cdr3_nt: TGTGCCAGCAGCCCCGGGACAGGGGTCGGCTACACCTTC
cdr3_aa: CASSPGTGVGYTF

clone_size: .
d_call: .
v_call: TRBV5-1
j_call: TRBJ2-3
cdr3_nt: TGCGCCAGCCGTGGGGCAGGGAACACAGATACGCAGTATTTT
cdr3_aa: CASRGAGNTDTQYF

clone_size: .
d_call: .
v_call: TRBV6-2/TRBV6-3
j_call: TRBJ2-5
cdr3_nt: TGTGCCAGCAGTTATAGCGTCCCTCAAGAGACCCAGTACTTC
cdr3_aa: CASSYSVPQETQYF

clone_size: .
d_call: .
v_call: TRBV19
j_call: TRBJ1-1
cdr3_nt: TGTGCCAGTAGCCCTCTAGGGGACCCGAACACTGAAGCTTTCTTT
cdr3_aa: CASSPLGDPNTEAFF

clone_size: .
d_call: TRBD1
v_call: TRBV6-1
j_call: TRBJ2-5
cdr3_nt: TGTGCCAGCAGCCCGGGACAGGGGATCTATGAGACCCAGTACTTC
cdr3_aa: CASSPGQGIYETQYF

clone_size: .
d_call: .
v_call: TRBV12-3/TRBV12-4
j_call: TRBJ2-1
cdr3_nt: TGTGCCAGCAGTCCACCACTGCGGGGCTACAATGAGCAGTTCTTC
cdr3_aa: CASSPPLRGYNEQFF

clone_size: .
d_call: TRBD1
v_call: TRBV7-9
j_call: TRBJ1-2
cdr3_nt: TGTGCCAGCAGCTTACCAGGGGGGACTGCTGGCTACACCTTC
cdr3_aa: CASSLPGGTAGYTF

clone_size: once
d_call: .
v_call: TRBV30
j_call: TRBJ2-6
cdr3_nt: TGTGCCTGGAGTCGGGGGCAGTACACAACAGGGGCCAACGTCCTGACTTTC
cdr3_aa: CAWSRGQYTTGANVLTF

clone_size: .
d_call: .
v_call: TRBV29-1
j_call: TRBJ2-7
cdr3_nt: TGCAGCGTTCGTGACTTTTTGGCCTACGAGCAGTACTTC
cdr3_aa: CSVRDFLAYEQYF

clone_size: .
d_call: .
v_call: TRBV15
j_call: TRBJ1-2
cdr3_nt: TGTGCCACCAGCTCCGATGGGTACTATGGCTACACCTTC
cdr3_aa: CATSSDGYYGYTF

clone_size: .
d_call: TRBD1
v_call: TRBV2
j_call: TRBJ1-5
cdr3_nt: TGTGCCAGCAGTCCCGACAGGGGAAGCAATCAGCCCCAGCATTTT
cdr3_aa: CASSPDRGSNQPQHF